These 8 T cell receptor beta chains came from one sample sequenced in a study of T cells in Graves' hyperthyroidism and ophthalmopathy. The CDR3 regions of TCR beta were amplified from RNA transcripts. Carried out on the TCR CDR3, a first-round RT-PCR used the HTBI primer set. TCRdb reanalysed the multiplex PCR reads using MiXCR and keeps one entry per CDR3 protein. The data show fewer than 400,000 distinct CDR3 sequences, with about 25% seen just once and less than 85% held by the top ten. Sequencing used blood. The receptors come from a man in his forties or fifties with Graves' hyperthyroidism.

In the case of this clonotype: At one of its ends the junction is not consistent with the germline gene, which may arise from a read error. This chain joins TRBV2 and TRBJ2-1; either TRBD1 or TRBD2 may fit D (5 bases each). CDR1 is SNHLY, CDR2 FYNNEI, per germline. This CDR3 comprises 17 residues. This CDR3 reads CASSEAGPQGPYNGQFF. CDR3 DNA: TGTGCCAGCAGTGAAGCGGGACCCCAGGGCCCCTACAATGGGCAGTTCTTC. Drawing the rest from reference TRBV2 and TRBJ2-1, the complete variable domain is EPEVTQTPSHQVTQMGQEVILRCVPISNHLYFYWYRQILGQKVEFLVSFYNNEISEKSEIFDDQFSVERPDGSNFTLKIRSTKLEDSAMYFCASSEAGPQGPYNGQFFGPGTRLTVL.

The chain couples TRBV6-1 to TRBJ1-2, with 7 bases fitting TRBD1. J was trimmed by 6 bases and V by 6 bases; bases with no gene match: 7. The germline V gene encodes CDR1 MNHNS and CDR2 SASEGT. CDR3 size: 13 residues. CDR3 region: CASRADRAHGYTF. CDR3 coding DNA: TGTGCCAGCAGAGCAGACAGGGCTCATGGCTACACCTTC.

The chain links TRBV12-3 or TRBV12-4 to TRBJ2-2, with D perhaps TRBD1 or TRBD2 (5 bases each). There are 14 residues in the CDR3. V gave up 10 bases and J gave up 4 bases, with 16 bases separating them. Here the CDR3 reads CATHSGALTGELFF. CDR3 bases: TGTGCCACCCATTCCGGGGCCCTCACCGGGGAGCTGTTTTTT.

This clonotype was recorded at least ten times. V is TRBV6-1 and J is TRBJ2-7, with D possibly matching TRBD1 (7 bases). The CDR3 has 13 residues. Germline assignment: CDR1 MNHNS and CDR2 SASEGT. Trimming cost V 7 bases and J 2 bases, with 12 bases left between them. CDR3 coding DNA: TGTGCCAGCATAGGCGGGACAGCCTACGAGCAGTACTTC. This gives the protein CASIGGTAYEQYF.

The count of this clonotype is one. The junction departs from the called germline gene at one end, perhaps through a read error. The chain joins TRBV28 to TRBJ2-4, with D perhaps matching TRBD1 or TRBD2 (5 bases each). This CDR3 region has 15 residues. Per the germline V gene, CDR1 is MDHEN and CDR2 is SYDVKM. The CDR3 sequence: CASTEGLGTKKIQYF. CDR3 nucleotide sequence: TGTGCCAGCACCGAAGGGTTGGGGACCAAAAAGATTCAGTACTTC.

The chain combines TRBV4-1 with TRBJ2-6; possible D gene TRBD1, 6 bases. Per germline, CDR1 MGHRA and CDR2 YSYEKL. V was clipped by 5 bases and J by 3 bases, with 11 bases between them. The CDR3 extends over 15 amino acids. The chain's CDR3 is CASSSDRLGANVLTF. CDR3 nucleotides: TGCGCCAGCAGCTCAGACAGGCTTGGGGCCAACGTCCTGACTTTC.

The chain recombines TRBV20-1 with TRBJ2-7; D unresolved. Germline CDR1 is DFQATT and CDR2 is SNEGSKA (reference sequence). Trimming pared 5 bases from V and 4 bases from J, leaving 9 bases between. The CDR3 contains 11 residues. CDR3 in DNA: TGCAGTGCTCAACTGGATTACGAGCAGTACTTC. Protein sequence: CSAQLDYEQYF.

This clonotype was seen at least ten times. The rearrangement joins TRBV12-3 or TRBV12-4 to TRBJ2-7; 13 nucleotides agree with TRBD2. The CDR3 loop spans 15 amino acids. The V segment lost 4 bases and the J segment 7 bases; nucleotides outside the gene matches: 7. The CDR3 loop is CASSSPGTSGMEQYF. DNA of the CDR3: TGTGCCAGCAGTTCCCCCGGGACTAGCGGGATGGAGCAGTACTTC.